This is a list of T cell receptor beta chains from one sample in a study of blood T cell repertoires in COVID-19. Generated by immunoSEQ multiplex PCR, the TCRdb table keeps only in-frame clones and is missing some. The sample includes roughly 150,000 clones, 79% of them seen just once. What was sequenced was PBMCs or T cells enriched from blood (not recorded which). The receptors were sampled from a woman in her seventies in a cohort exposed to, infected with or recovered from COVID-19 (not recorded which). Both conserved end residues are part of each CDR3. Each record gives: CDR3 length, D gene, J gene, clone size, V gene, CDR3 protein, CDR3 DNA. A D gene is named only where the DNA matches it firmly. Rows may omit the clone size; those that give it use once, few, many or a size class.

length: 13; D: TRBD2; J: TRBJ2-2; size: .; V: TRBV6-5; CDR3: CASSTRGDGELFF; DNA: TGTGCCAGCTCCACTCGGGGGGACGGGGAGCTGTTTTTT
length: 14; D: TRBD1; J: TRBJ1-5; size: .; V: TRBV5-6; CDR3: CASSSLQGVQPQHF; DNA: TGTGCCAGCAGCTCTCTACAGGGGGTTCAGCCCCAGCATTTT
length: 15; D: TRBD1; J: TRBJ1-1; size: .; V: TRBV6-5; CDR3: CASSPQPAGGTEAFF; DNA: TGTGCCAGTTCACCCCAACCGGCAGGGGGGACTGAAGCTTTCTTT
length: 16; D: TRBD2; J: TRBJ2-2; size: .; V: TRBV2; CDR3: CASSVTSGMNTGELFF; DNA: TGTGCCAGCAGTGTGACTAGCGGGATGAACACCGGGGAGCTGTTTTTT
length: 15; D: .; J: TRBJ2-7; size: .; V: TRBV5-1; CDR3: CASSFGRGVAYEQYF; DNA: TGCGCCAGCAGCTTCGGGCGGGGAGTCGCCTACGAGCAGTACTTC
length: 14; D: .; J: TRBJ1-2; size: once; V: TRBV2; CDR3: CASRYQTVNYGYTF; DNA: TGTGCCAGCAGGTACCAGACAGTCAACTATGGCTACACCTTC
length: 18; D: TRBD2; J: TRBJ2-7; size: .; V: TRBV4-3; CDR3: CASSQDLITGTSRYEQYF; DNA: TGCGCCAGCAGCCAAGATTTAATCACCGGGACTAGCCGTTACGAGCAGTACTTC
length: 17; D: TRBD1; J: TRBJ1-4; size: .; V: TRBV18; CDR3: CASSPGTGGAIFEKLFF; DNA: TGTGCCAGCTCACCAGGGACAGGGGGCGCGATTTTTGAAAAACTGTTTTTT
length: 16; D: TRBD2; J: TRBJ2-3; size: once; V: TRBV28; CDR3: CASSLSGLAGGDTQYF; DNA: TGTGCCAGCAGTTTATCGGGACTAGCGGGAGGAGATACGCAGTATTTT
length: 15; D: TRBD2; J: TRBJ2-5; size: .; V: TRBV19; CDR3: CDLAGVRAYQETQYF; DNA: TGCGACTTAGCGGGAGTTCGGGCCTACCAAGAGACCCAGTACTTC
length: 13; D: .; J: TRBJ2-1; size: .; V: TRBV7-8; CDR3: CHQAQSSYNEQFF; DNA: TGTCACCAGGCCCAGAGCTCCTACAATGAGCAGTTCTTC
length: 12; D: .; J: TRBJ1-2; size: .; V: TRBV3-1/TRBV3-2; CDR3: CASSQASLGYTF; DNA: TGTGCCAGCAGCCAAGCATCATTGGGCTACACCTTC
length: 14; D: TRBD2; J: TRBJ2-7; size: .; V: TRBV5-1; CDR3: CASSPAGVPKEQYF; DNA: TGCGCCAGCAGCCCAGCGGGAGTGCCAAAAGAGCAGTACTTC
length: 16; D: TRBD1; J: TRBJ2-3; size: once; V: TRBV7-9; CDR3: CASSPTPTGGTDTQYF; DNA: TGTGCCAGCAGCCCTACTCCGACAGGGGGCACAGATACGCAGTATTTT
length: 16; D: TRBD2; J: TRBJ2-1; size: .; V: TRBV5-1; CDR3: CASSLNLAVSYNEQFF; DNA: TGCGCCAGCAGCTTGAATCTAGCGGTGTCCTACAATGAGCAGTTCTTC
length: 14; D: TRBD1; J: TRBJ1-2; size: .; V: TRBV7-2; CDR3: CASSSPGGIYGYTF; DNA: TGTGCCAGCAGCTCCCCAGGGGGAATCTATGGCTACACCTTC
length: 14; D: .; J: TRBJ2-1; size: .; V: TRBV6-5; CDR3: CASSRLGQYNEQFF; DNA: TGTGCCAGCAGCCGGCTAGGACAATACAATGAGCAGTTCTTC
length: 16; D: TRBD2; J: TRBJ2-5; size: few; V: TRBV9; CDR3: CASSVGASGSAKAQYF; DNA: TGTGCCAGCAGCGTAGGGGCTAGCGGGAGTGCAAAGGCCCAGTACTTC
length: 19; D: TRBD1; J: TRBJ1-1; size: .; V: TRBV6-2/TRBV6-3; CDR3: CASSHYTDRGRFPTKEAFF; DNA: TGTGCCAGCAGTCACTACACGGACAGGGGGCGTTTCCCCACAAAGGAAGCTTTCTTT
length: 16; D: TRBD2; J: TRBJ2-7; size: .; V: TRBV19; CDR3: CASSIQAGAGQYEQYF; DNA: TGTGCCAGTAGTATTCAAGCGGGAGCCGGACAATACGAGCAGTACTTC
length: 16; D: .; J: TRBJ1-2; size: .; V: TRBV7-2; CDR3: CASSPFGREGAYGYTF; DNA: TGTGCCAGCAGCCCCTTCGGGAGGGAAGGAGCTTATGGCTACACCTTC
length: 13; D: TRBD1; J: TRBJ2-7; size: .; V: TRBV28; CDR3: CASSSGQGYEQYF; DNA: TGTGCCAGCAGTTCGGGACAGGGCTACGAGCAGTACTTC
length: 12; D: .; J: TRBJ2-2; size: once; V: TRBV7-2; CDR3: CASSIGTGELFF; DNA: TGTGCCAGCAGCATCGGGACCGGGGAGCTGTTTTTT
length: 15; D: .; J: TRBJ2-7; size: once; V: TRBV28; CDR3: CASSLGGRGAYEQYF; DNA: TGTGCCAGCAGTTTAGGTGGACGGGGTGCCTACGAGCAGTACTTC
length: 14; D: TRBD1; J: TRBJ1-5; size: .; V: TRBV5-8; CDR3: CASSTGTANQPQHF; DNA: TGTGCCAGCAGCACCGGGACAGCTAATCAGCCCCAGCATTTT
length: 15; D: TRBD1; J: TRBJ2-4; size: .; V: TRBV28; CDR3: CASSIRQGTKNIQYF; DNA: TGTGCCAGCAGTATCCGACAGGGTACCAAAAACATTCAGTACTTC
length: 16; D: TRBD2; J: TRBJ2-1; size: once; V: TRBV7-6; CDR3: CASSSTPSSGPYEQFF; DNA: TGTGCCAGCAGCTCCACCCCGTCTAGCGGACCTTATGAGCAGTTCTTC
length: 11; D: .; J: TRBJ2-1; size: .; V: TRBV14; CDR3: CASSLSNEQFF; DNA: TGTGCCAGCAGCCTGTCAAATGAGCAGTTCTTC
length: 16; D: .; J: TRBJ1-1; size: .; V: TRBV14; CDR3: CASRIWGLVGRGEAFF; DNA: TGTGCCAGCCGCATCTGGGGATTAGTGGGGAGGGGTGAAGCTTTCTTT
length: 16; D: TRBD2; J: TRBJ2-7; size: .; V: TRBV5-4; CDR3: CASSFHGGTSSYEQYF; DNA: TGTGCCAGCAGCTTCCATGGTGGGACTAGCTCCTACGAGCAGTACTTC
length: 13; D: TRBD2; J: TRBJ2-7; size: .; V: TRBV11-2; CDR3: CASRTSGSYEQYF; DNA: TGTGCCAGCAGAACTAGCGGGAGCTACGAGCAGTACTTC
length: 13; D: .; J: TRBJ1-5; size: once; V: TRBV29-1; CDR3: CSAEEGRGQPQHF; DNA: TGCAGCGCCGAAGAGGGGAGGGGTCAGCCCCAGCATTTT
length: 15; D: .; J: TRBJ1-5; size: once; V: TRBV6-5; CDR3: CASSYRQGGNQPQHF; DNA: TGTGCCAGCAGTTATAGGCAGGGTGGCAATCAGCCCCAGCATTTT
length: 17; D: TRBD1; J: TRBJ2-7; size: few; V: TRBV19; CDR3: CASSMWYTRTGLHEQYF; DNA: TGTGCCAGTAGTATGTGGTACACCAGGACAGGGCTCCACGAGCAGTACTTC
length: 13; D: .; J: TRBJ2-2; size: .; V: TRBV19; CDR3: CASKADYTGELFF; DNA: TGTGCCAGTAAGGCAGACTACACCGGGGAGCTGTTTTTT
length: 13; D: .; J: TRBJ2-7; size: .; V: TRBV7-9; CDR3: CASSSGVLDEQYF; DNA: TGTGCCAGCAGCTCCGGGGTCCTCGACGAGCAGTACTTC
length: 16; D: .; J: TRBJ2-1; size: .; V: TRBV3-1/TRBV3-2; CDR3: CASSQDQLASYNEQFF; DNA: TGTGCCAGCAGCCAAGATCAGCTAGCCTCCTACAATGAGCAGTTCTTC
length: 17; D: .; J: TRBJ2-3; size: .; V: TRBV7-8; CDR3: CASIQQDGESSTDTQYF; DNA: TGTGCCAGCATCCAACAGGACGGAGAGTCATCCACAGATACGCAGTATTTT
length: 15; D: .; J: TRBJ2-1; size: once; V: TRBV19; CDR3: CATYRQGGTPNEQFF; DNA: TGTGCCACTTACAGACAGGGAGGAACCCCCAATGAGCAGTTCTTC
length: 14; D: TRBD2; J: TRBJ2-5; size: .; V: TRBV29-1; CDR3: CSVPEAGHQETQYF; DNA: TGCAGCGTCCCCGAAGCGGGACACCAAGAGACCCAGTACTTC
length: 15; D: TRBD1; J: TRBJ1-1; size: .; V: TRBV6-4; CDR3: CASSDSGTGGEKAFF; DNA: TGTGCCAGCAGTGACTCGGGGACAGGGGGGGAGAAAGCTTTCTTT
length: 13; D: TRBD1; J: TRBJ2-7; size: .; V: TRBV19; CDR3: CASSQGGAYEQYF; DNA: TGTGCCAGTAGTCAAGGGGGCGCATACGAGCAGTACTTC
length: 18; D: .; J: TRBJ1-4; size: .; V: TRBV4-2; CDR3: CASSQAPGVGGGGEKLFF; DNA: TGTGCCAGCAGCCAAGCCCCCGGGGTCGGGGGGGGAGGTGAAAAACTGTTTTTT
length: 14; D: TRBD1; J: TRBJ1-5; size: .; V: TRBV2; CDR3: CASSTDRDHQPQHF; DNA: TGTGCCAGCAGTACTGACAGGGATCATCAGCCCCAGCATTTT
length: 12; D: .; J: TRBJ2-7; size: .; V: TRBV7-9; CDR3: CASSFLGQGQYF; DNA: TGTGCCAGCAGCTTCCTGGGGCAGGGGCAGTACTTC
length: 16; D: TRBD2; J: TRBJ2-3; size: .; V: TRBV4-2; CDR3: CASSQAGRVSTDTQYF; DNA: TGTGCCAGCAGCCAGGCCGGGAGGGTTAGCACAGATACGCAGTATTTT
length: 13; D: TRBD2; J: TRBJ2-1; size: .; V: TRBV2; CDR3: CASSQREISNRFF; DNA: TGTGCCAGCAGTCAGCGGGAGATTTCGAATCGGTTCTTC
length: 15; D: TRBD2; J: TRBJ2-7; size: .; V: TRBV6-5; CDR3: CASRTKAGGPYEQYF; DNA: TGTGCCAGCAGGACTAAAGCGGGAGGTCCCTACGAGCAGTACTTC
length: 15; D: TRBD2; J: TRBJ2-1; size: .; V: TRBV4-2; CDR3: CASSQGLAVYNEQFF; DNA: TGTGCCAGCAGCCAAGGTCTAGCGGTATACAATGAGCAGTTCTTC
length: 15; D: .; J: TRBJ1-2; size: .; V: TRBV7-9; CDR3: CASSLASDTAYGYTF; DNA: TGTGCCAGCAGCTTAGCGTCAGATACAGCCTATGGCTACACCTTC
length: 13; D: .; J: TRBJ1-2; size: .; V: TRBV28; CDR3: CASSSPGYYGYTF; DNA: TGTGCCAGCAGTTCGCCGGGGTACTATGGCTACACCTTC
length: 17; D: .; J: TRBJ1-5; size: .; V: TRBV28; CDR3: CASSSSADTYSNQPQHF; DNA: TGTGCCAGCAGCTCATCGGCAGACACTTATAGCAATCAGCCCCAGCATTTT
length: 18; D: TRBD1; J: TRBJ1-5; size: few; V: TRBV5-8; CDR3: CASSLFEAGQGSNQPQHF; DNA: TGTGCCAGCAGCTTATTCGAGGCGGGACAGGGGAGCAATCAGCCCCAGCATTTT
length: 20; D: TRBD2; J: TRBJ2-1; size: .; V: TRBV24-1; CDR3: CATSARLAGGRVFSYNEQFF; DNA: TGTGCCACCAGTGCCAGACTAGCGGGAGGCCGGGTGTTCTCCTACAATGAGCAGTTCTTC
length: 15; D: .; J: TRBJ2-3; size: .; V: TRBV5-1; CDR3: CASSSGLTSTDTQYF; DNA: TGCGCCAGCAGCTCGGGACTTACTAGCACAGATACGCAGTATTTT
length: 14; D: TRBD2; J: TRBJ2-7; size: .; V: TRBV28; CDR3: CASNLLAGGVEQYF; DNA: TGTGCCAGCAACTTACTAGCGGGAGGGGTCGAGCAGTACTTC